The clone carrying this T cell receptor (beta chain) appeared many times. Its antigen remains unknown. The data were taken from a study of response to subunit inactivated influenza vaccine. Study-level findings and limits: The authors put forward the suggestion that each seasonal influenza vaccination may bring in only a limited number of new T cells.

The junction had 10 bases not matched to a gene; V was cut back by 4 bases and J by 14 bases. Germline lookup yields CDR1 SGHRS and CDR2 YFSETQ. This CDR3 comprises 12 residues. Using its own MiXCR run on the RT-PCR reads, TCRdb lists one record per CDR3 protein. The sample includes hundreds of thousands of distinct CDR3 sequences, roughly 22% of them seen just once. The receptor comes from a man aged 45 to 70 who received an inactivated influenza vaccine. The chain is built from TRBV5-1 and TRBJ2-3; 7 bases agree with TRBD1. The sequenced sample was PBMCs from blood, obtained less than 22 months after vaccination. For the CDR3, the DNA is TGCGCCAGCAGCCTCGACAGGGTCCAGTCGTATTTT. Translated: CASSLDRVQSYF.